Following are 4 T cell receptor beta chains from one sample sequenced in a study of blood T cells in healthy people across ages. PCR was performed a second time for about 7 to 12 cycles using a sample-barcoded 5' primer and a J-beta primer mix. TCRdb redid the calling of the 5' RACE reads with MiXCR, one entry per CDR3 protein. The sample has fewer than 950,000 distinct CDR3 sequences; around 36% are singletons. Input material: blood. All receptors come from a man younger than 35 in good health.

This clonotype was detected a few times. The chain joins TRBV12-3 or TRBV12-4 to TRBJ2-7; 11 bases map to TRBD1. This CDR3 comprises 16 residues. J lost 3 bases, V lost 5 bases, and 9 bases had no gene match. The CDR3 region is CASSPMLGQGDYEQYF. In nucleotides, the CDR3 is TGTGCCAGCAGTCCAATGTTGGGACAGGGGGACTACGAGCAGTACTTC.

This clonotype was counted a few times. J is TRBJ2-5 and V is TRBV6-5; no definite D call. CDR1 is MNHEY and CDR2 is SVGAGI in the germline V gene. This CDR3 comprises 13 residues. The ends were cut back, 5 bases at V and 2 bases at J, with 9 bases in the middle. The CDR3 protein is CASSDGIQETQYF. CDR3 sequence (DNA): TGTGCCAGCAGTGACGGTATTCAAGAGACCCAGTACTTC.

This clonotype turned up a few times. As DNA, the CDR3 is TGTGCCAGCAGCTTAGAAACCGGGACCGGACTCCCAAATGAAAAACTGTTTTTT. Residues: CASSLETGTGLPNEKLFF. The chain carries TRBV7-9 and TRBJ1-4, with D possibly matching TRBD1 (5 bases). This CDR3 region has 18 residues. With 1 base removed from V and 5 bases from J, the gap between germline ends came to 20 bases. Germline assignment: CDR1 SEHNR and CDR2 FQNEAQ (reference sequence).

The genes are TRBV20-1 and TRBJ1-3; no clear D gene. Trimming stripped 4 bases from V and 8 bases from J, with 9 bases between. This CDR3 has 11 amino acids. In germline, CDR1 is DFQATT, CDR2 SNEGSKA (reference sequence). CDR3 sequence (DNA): TGCAGTGCTACTATGTTGGACACCATATATTTT. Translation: CSATMLDTIYF.